This passage covers 2 T cell receptor beta chains from one sample sequenced in a study of T-cell reconstitution after alpha-beta-depleted transplantation in children. Construction of the TCRbeta library involved unique molecular identifiers. TCRdb re-derived calls from the PCR reads in MiXCR, one entry per CDR3 protein. This table has some 550,000 distinct CDR3 sequences, 20% to 25% appearing once. The source material was PBMCs, mostly from graft donor cells, sampled 360 days after TCRalphabeta/CD19-depleted stem cell transplant. Receptors originate from a boy less than two years old who had a stem cell transplant for acute myeloid leukemia, so the T cells may come from the graft donor.

This chain uses TRBV20-1 with TRBJ2-5; D might be TRBD2 (6 bases). The CDR3 is 16 amino acids. From germline, CDR1 is DFQATT and CDR2 SNEGSKA (reference sequence). Deletions cut 3 bases from V and 1 base from J, with 18 bases between. In DNA form, the CDR3 reads TGCAGTGCTAGGGTTCCCGGCCGACTAGGCCAAGAGACCCAGTACTTC. Translated, it gives CSARVPGRLGQETQYF.

In this sample, this clonotype turned up a few times. The chain recombines TRBV14 with TRBJ1-2; possible D gene TRBD1, 6 bases. The V end was cut by 4 bases, the J end by 2 bases, with 17 bases between. Per germline, CDR1 SGHDN and CDR2 FVKESK. This CDR3 has 16 amino acids. CDR3 residues: CASSLSTGRGNYGYTF. CDR3 bases: TGTGCCAGCAGCCTTTCGACAGGCCGAGGGAACTATGGCTACACCTTC.